The entry below gives a single T cell receptor (beta chain) sequence along with its context. What it binds is not known. This specimen belongs to a study of T cell responses to AZD1222 COVID-19 vaccine. Study-level background: Whether given at about 4 or about 12 weeks, second doses were pooled.

Clones were sequenced by immunoSEQ multiplex PCR, and TCRdb holds only the in-frame ones, with some missing. The sample includes 150,000 to 200,000 clones, about nine tenths of them seen just once. J gave up 4 bases and V 6 bases, and 5 bases lay outside the gene matches. Germline lookup yields CDR1 MNHEY and CDR2 SVGEGT. The CDR3 length is 14 residues. Study conclusions and caveats: Females outnumbered males among donors, who were mostly white British; clonal diversity was possibly underestimated. Baseline seropositivity occurred in only 5 to 7 AZD1222 recipients.

The chain carries TRBV6-2 or TRBV6-3 and TRBJ2-1, with 8 bases fitting TRBD2. The sequencing here drew on peripheral blood, taken on day 0 of AZD1222 vaccination. This TCR came from an adult in good health. CDR3 DNA: TGTGCCAGCAGCTCGGGAGGGGGTTACAATGAGCAGTTCTTC. This encodes CASSSGGGYNEQFF.